This T cell receptor beta chain was documented in a study of blood T cell repertoires in COVID-19. Measured with immunoSEQ multiplex PCR; TCRdb has only the in-frame clones, and not every one. This table holds over 300,000 clones, around nine tenths found once. Trimming took 7 bases from V and 1 from J, leaving 7 bases between them. The CDR3 is 12 residues long. Sequenced input: PBMCs or T cells enriched from blood (not recorded which). The chain uses TRBV12-3 or TRBV12-4 and TRBJ1-2, with D uncertain. The clonotype was recovered from a woman aged 25 to 39 who had recovered from COVID-19. CDR3 coding DNA: TGTGCCAGCAACTATTTTAACTATGGCTACACCTTC. This encodes CASNYFNYGYTF.